Presented here are 31 T cell receptor beta chains from one specimen sequenced in a study of blood T cell repertoires in COVID-19. Produced via immunoSEQ multiplex PCR; TCRdb's table is partial and in-frame only. The sample yields some 280,000 clones, about 88% seen once. Sequencing input: peripheral blood. The receptor set was obtained from a woman aged 55-69 years with acute or convalescent COVID-19.

The J gene is TRBJ1-5, the V gene TRBV19; D unresolved. The germline gives CDR1 LNHDA, CDR2 SQIVND (reference sequence). With 0 bases removed from V and 0 bases from J, the gap between germline ends came to 3 bases. This CDR3 is 14 amino acids long. CDR3 loop: CASSIDGSNQPQHF. The CDR3 nucleotides are TGTGCCAGTAGTATAGACGGTAGCAATCAGCCCCAGCATTTT.

This clone appeared a few times. The V and J genes are TRBV5-5 and TRBJ1-1, with 9 bases aligning to TRBD1. Germline CDR1 and CDR2: SGHKS and YYEKEE (reference sequence). Trimming removed 2 bases from V and 4 bases from J; junction bases left unmatched: 6. The CDR3 has 15 amino acids. The chain's CDR3 is CASSLQGASGTEAFF. In DNA, the CDR3 is TGTGCCAGCAGCTTACAGGGGGCTAGTGGCACTGAAGCTTTCTTT.

The V call is TRBV2, the J call TRBJ2-2; D is possibly TRBD1 (5 bases). Germline V lookup: CDR1 SNHLY, CDR2 FYNNEI. Deletions cut 8 bases from V and 0 bases from J, with 13 bases between. This CDR3 contains 15 residues. CDR3 sequence reads: CASAARAANTGELFF. The CDR3 region has the DNA TGTGCCAGCGCCGCCAGGGCAGCGAACACCGGGGAGCTGTTTTTT.

The V gene is TRBV4-3, the J gene TRBJ2-7; D possibly corresponds to TRBD1 (6 bases). The length of the CDR3 is 15 residues. The V gene lost 2 bases and the J gene lost 2 bases, with 13 bases spanning the gap. Germline V gives CDR1 LGHNA, CDR2 YSLEER. CDR3 in amino acids: CASSQTWQGTYEQYF. DNA for the CDR3: TGCGCCAGCAGCCAAACCTGGCAGGGGACCTACGAGCAGTACTTC.

The V call is TRBV5-6, the J call TRBJ2-5; D uncertain. The CDR3 is 12 amino acids. CDR1 is SGHDT and CDR2 is YYEEEE in the germline V gene. The V end was cut by 0 bases, the J end by 8 bases, with 8 bases between. The CDR3 spells CASSLDASTQYF. The CDR3, as DNA: TGTGCCAGCAGCTTGGATGCCAGTACCCAGTACTTC.

The rearrangement links TRBV10-3 to TRBJ1-2; TRBD1 matches at 7 bases. Germline V gives CDR1 ENHRY, CDR2 SYGVKD. This CDR3 has 13 amino acids. The J segment lost 5 bases and the V segment lost 6 bases, leaving 6 bases of the junction unmatched. The CDR3: CAISSDRRYGYTF. DNA of the CDR3: TGTGCCATCAGCTCGGACAGGAGGTATGGCTACACCTTC.

This chain uses TRBV5-6 with TRBJ2-1; the match to TRBD2 covers 7 bases. The ends lost 1 base at V and 2 bases at J; junction bases unmatched: 9. Germline values: CDR1 SGHDT, CDR2 YYEEEE. The CDR3 loop spans 17 amino acids. CDR3 sequence (DNA): TGTGCCAGCAGCTTGAGATTAGCGGGTTCCACCTACAATGAGCAGTTCTTC. Protein product: CASSLRLAGSTYNEQFF.

The chain is built from TRBV12-3 or TRBV12-4 and TRBJ2-7; weak D call: TRBD1 (5 bases). Trimming removed 8 bases at V and 1 base at J, with 12 bases between. CDR3 length equals 13 residues. The CDR3 is CASSKQGSYEQYF. CDR3 bases: TGTGCCAGCTCGAAGCAGGGATCCTACGAGCAGTACTTC.

The gene calls are TRBV27 and TRBJ2-1, with 8 bases fitting TRBD1. The J segment lost 10 bases and the V segment lost 1 base, leaving 6 bases of the junction unmatched. CDR1 is MNHEY and CDR2 is SMNVEV in the germline V gene (reference sequence). The CDR3 covers 14 residues. CDR3 protein: CASSLFATGGEQFF. The CDR3, as DNA: TGTGCCAGCAGTTTATTTGCCACAGGGGGGGAGCAGTTCTTC.

The V call is TRBV6-5, the J call TRBJ2-6, with D perhaps matching TRBD2 (5 bases). CDR1 is MNHEY and CDR2 is SVGAGI in the germline V gene. V was pared by 11 bases and J by 2 bases, with 16 bases between. The CDR3 runs to 15 residues. In nucleotides, the CDR3 is TGTGCCGGATCAGGAGGAGGTGCTGGGGCCAACGTCCTGACTTTC. It specifies CAGSGGGAGANVLTF.

The chain couples TRBV12-3 or TRBV12-4 to TRBJ1-6; unclear D gene. With 3 bases removed from V and 9 bases from J, the gap between germline ends came to 6 bases. There are 12 residues in the CDR3. This CDR3 reads CASSFTGSPLHF. CDR3 DNA sequence: TGTGCCAGCAGTTTTACGGGTTCACCCCTCCACTTT.

CDR3 amino acids: CASSDSSRSGQPQHF. CDR3 bases: TGCGCCAGCAGTGATAGCAGCCGGTCAGGGCAGCCCCAGCATTTT. The rearrangement uses TRBV10-2 and TRBJ1-5; a possible D gene is TRBD1 (5 bases). The V gene's germline CDR1 is WSHSY and CDR2 SAAADI. The CDR3 is made up of 15 amino acids. V lost 3 bases and J 7 bases, leaving 16 bases between the germline ends.

This chain connects TRBV19 to TRBJ1-5; TRBD1 matches at 10 bases. Germline CDR1 and CDR2: LNHDA and SQIVND (reference sequence). V gave up 6 bases and J gave up 9 bases; unmatched junction bases: 11. The length of the CDR3 is 15 residues. The chain's CDR3 is CASSGTGARGSPQHF. The CDR3 bases are TGTGCCAGTAGCGGGACAGGGGCGAGGGGATCGCCCCAGCATTTT.

V gene TRBV28 combines with J gene TRBJ1-4, with 10 bases fitting TRBD1. Germline CDR1 and CDR2: MDHEN and SYDVKM. Trimming at V came to 7 bases and at J to 10 bases, leaving 12 bases not matched to a gene. The CDR3 runs to 15 residues. The CDR3, as DNA: TGTGCCAGCAACCGATCCGGGACAGGGGCCGGAAAACTGTTTTTT. Its translation is CASNRSGTGAGKLFF.

The chain recombines TRBV5-6 with TRBJ2-4; D is unclear. The V and J ends lost 2 bases and 0 bases respectively, with 12 bases between them. The CDR3 length is 16 residues. The germline V gene encodes CDR1 SGHDT and CDR2 YYEEEE. In DNA, the CDR3 is TGTGCCAGCAGCTTAGTATTGGAGCTAGCCAAAAACATTCAGTACTTC. Residues: CASSLVLELAKNIQYF.

The CDR3 loop is CASSSGTSGGLVNEQFF. Here the CDR3 DNA reads TGTGCCAGCAGCTCCGGGACTAGCGGGGGGTTAGTTAATGAGCAGTTCTTC. The genes are TRBV28 and TRBJ2-1; TRBD2 agrees at 15 bases. J gave up 7 bases and V 6 bases, and 10 bases lay outside the gene matches. CDR1 MDHEN and CDR2 SYDVKM come from the germline V gene. CDR3 length: 17 residues.

CDR3 nucleotide sequence: TGTGCCTGGAACTCCCTACTAGCGGGAGGGGATTGGAGCTCCTACAATGAGCAGTTCTTC. Translating gives CAWNSLLAGGDWSSYNEQFF. The chain recombines TRBV30 with TRBJ2-1; 13 bases agree with TRBD2. Trimming cost V 4 bases and J 0 bases; bases outside gene matches: 15. CDR3 length: 20 residues. Germline lookup yields CDR1 GTSNPN and CDR2 SVGIG (reference sequence).

This sequence joins TRBV19 and TRBJ1-4; TRBD1 agrees at 8 bases. Germline trimming cut 5 bases from V and 0 bases from J; bases unmatched to any gene: 11. Germline V gene sequence: CDR1 LNHDA, CDR2 SQIVND (reference sequence). The CDR3 is 18 residues long. CDR3 sequence: CASSLSGQGFATNEKLFF. The CDR3 coding sequence is TGTGCCAGTAGTCTCTCCGGACAGGGATTTGCAACTAATGAAAAACTGTTTTTT.

The gene calls are TRBV19 and TRBJ1-6, with 9 bases aligning to TRBD1. The CDR3 is 13 residues long. V lost 8 bases to trimming and J lost 5 bases; unmatched junction nucleotides: 1. Germline CDR1 LNHDA, CDR2 SQIVND (reference sequence). For the CDR3, the DNA is TGTGCCAGTCGGGACAGGGATAATTCACCCCTCCACTTT. It specifies CASRDRDNSPLHF.

This rearrangement joins TRBV6-2 or TRBV6-3 to TRBJ2-3; the D is unclear. Germline CDR1 MNHEY, CDR2 SVGEGT. V shed 2 bases and J shed 0 bases, with 12 bases lying between them. The CDR3 contains 16 residues. CDR3 amino acids: CASSYGPQSSTDTQYF. DNA of the CDR3: TGTGCCAGCAGTTACGGTCCCCAGTCCAGCACAGATACGCAGTATTTT.

The chain has TRBV6-5 and TRBJ1-2; tentative D call: TRBD1 (5 bases). V was pared by 7 bases and J by 6 bases, with 21 bases between. CDR1 and CDR2 from the germline V gene are MNHEY and SVGAGI. The CDR3 totals 15 residues. The CDR3 region is CASKPAGWDFDGYTF. DNA for the CDR3: TGTGCCAGCAAGCCAGCGGGCTGGGACTTCGATGGCTACACCTTC.

The chain links TRBV28 to TRBJ1-2; a weak D match, TRBD1 (6 bases). The germline CDR1 and CDR2 sequences are MDHEN and SYDVKM. This CDR3 comprises 13 residues. Deletions cut 5 bases from V and 6 bases from J, with 13 bases between. CDR3 coding DNA: TGTGCCAGCAGTAGGGCAGGGGCTGATGGCTACACCTTC. The encoded protein is CASSRAGADGYTF.

This chain links TRBV3-1 (or the pseudogene TRBV3-2) with TRBJ2-2; 10 nucleotides line up with TRBD1. The CDR3 runs to 17 residues. The V gene end was trimmed by 5 bases and the J gene end by 7 bases; junction bases not matched to a gene: 13. Germline CDR1 LGHDT, CDR2 YNNKEL (reference sequence). The CDR3 DNA follows: TGTGCCAGCAGCTTTCCTCCCCCGGGACAGGGGAGCGGGGAGCTGTTTTTT. It yields the protein CASSFPPPGQGSGELFF.

J is TRBJ1-5 and V is TRBV29-1; D gene unclear. V dropped 7 bases and J dropped 0 bases, with 16 bases sitting between them. The CDR3 is 15 residues long. The V gene's germline CDR1 is SQVTM and CDR2 ANQGSEA. As DNA, the CDR3 is TGCAGCGCTGCAACGGCAGACAATAGCAATCAGCCCCAGCATTTT. Translating gives CSAATADNSNQPQHF.

V usage is TRBV5-1 and J usage is TRBJ2-6, with D tentatively TRBD1 (6 bases). Germline V gene data show CDR1 as SGHRS and CDR2 as YFSETQ. This CDR3 has 15 residues. Between the trimmed V and J ends, which lost 7 bases and 2 bases, there was a span of 13 bases. The CDR3 sequence is CASRDTGTGANVLTF. The DNA of the CDR3 is TGCGCCAGCCGTGACACAGGGACTGGGGCCAACGTCCTGACTTTC.

This chain joins TRBV7-9 and TRBJ2-5, with 7 positions matching TRBD1. The V segment lost 5 bases and the J segment 0 bases; nucleotides outside the gene matches: 12. CDR3 length equals 17 residues. Germline loops: CDR1 SEHNR, CDR2 FQNEAQ (reference sequence). Here the CDR3 reads CASSQRTGQKHQETQYF. The CDR3 nucleotides are TGTGCCAGCAGCCAGAGGACGGGACAGAAACACCAAGAGACCCAGTACTTC.

The chain employs TRBV10-3 and TRBJ1-4; possibly TRBD1 for D (6 bases). The ends were cut back, 7 bases at V and 8 bases at J, with 14 bases in the middle. Germline values: CDR1 ENHRY, CDR2 SYGVKD. The length of the CDR3 is 13 residues. CDR3 sequence: CAITRGLGEKLFF. CDR3 coding DNA: TGTGCCATCACCAGGGGCCTGGGGGAAAAACTGTTTTTT.

The chain combines TRBV12-3 or TRBV12-4 with TRBJ1-2, with TRBD1 as a possible D gene (5 bases). The CDR3 consists of 13 residues. Trimming pared 7 bases from V and 6 bases from J, leaving 15 bases between. CDR3 DNA: TGTGCCAGCACTCGGGGGAGGCGGGATGGCTACACCTTC. Translation gives CASTRGRRDGYTF.

The V call is TRBV27, the J call TRBJ2-3, with D perhaps TRBD2 (7 bases). CDR3 length: 15 residues. Germline lookup yields CDR1 MNHEY and CDR2 SMNVEV (reference sequence). V was pared by 2 bases and J by 5 bases, with 14 bases between. The CDR3 loop reads CASSLLGGARDTQYF. Here the CDR3 DNA reads TGTGCCAGCAGTTTACTGGGGGGGGCCCGAGATACGCAGTATTTT.

A remark on this clone: This same CDR3 is encoded by further DNA sequences in the sample. The CDR3 sequence is CASSSRDRVHEQYF. CDR3 sequence (DNA): TGTGCCAGCAGCTCCCGGGACAGGGTTCACGAGCAGTACTTC. This chain links TRBV5-4 with TRBJ2-7, with 9 bases lining up with TRBD1. This CDR3 has 14 residues. Trimming took 3 bases from V and 5 from J; bases not matched to a gene: 6. The germline CDR1 and CDR2 sequences are SGHNT and YYREEE (reference sequence).

This clone was observed a handful of times. This chain connects TRBV7-2 to TRBJ2-3, with TRBD2 matching 8 bases. Per germline, CDR1 SGHTA and CDR2 FQGNSA. This CDR3 region has 15 residues. The trim removed 5 bases at V and 9 bases at J, leaving 13 bases unmatched. As DNA, the CDR3 is TGTGCCAGCAGCCAAACCAGCGGGGGCCTAAGGACGCAGTATTTT. Protein: CASSQTSGGLRTQYF.